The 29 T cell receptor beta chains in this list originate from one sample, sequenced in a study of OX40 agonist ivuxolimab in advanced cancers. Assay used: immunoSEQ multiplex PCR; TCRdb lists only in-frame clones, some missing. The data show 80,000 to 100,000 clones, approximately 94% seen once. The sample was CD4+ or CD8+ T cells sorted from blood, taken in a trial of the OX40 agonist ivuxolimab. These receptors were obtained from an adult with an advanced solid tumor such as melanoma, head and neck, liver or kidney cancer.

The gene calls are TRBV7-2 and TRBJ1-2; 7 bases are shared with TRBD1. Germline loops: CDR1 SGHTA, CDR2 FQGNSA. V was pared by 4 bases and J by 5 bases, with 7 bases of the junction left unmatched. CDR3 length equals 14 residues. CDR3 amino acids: CASSYGTDGYGYTF. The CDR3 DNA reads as TGTGCCAGCAGCTACGGGACAGACGGGTATGGCTACACCTTC.

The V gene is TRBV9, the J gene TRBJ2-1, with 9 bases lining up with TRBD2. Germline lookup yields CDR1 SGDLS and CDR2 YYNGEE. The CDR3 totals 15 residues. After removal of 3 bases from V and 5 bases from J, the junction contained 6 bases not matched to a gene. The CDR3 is CASSATGTSNNEQFF. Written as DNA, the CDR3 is TGTGCCAGCAGCGCCACCGGGACTAGCAACAATGAGCAGTTCTTC.

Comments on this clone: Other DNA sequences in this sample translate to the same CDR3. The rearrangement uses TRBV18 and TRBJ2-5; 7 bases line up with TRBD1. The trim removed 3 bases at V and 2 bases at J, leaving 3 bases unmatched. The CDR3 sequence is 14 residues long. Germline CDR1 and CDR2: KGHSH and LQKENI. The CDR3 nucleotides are TGTGCCAGCTCACCCCGGGACAGTCAAGAGACCCAGTACTTC. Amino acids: CASSPRDSQETQYF.

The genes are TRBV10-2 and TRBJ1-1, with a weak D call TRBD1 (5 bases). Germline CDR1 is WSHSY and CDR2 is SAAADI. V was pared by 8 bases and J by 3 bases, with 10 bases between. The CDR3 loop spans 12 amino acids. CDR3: CASRWGDTEAFF. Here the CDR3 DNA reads TGCGCCAGCCGATGGGGGGACACTGAAGCTTTCTTT.

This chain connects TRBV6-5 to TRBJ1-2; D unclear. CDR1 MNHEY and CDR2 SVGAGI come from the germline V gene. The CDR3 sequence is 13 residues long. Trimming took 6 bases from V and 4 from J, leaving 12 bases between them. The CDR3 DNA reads TGTGCCAGCAGCCCACCGGGCACCTATGGCTACACCTTC. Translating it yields CASSPPGTYGYTF.

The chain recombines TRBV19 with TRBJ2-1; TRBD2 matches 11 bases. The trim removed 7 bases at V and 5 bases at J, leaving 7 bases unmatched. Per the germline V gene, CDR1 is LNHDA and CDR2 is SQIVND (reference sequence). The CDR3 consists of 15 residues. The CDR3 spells CASTNLAGGDNEQFF. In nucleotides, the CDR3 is TGTGCCAGTACAAATCTAGCGGGGGGAGACAATGAGCAGTTCTTC.

The CDR3 here is CASSTRPGQGNTGELFF. The CDR3 DNA sequence: TGTGCCAGCAGCACTCGACCGGGACAGGGGAACACCGGGGAGCTGTTTTTT. This sequence joins TRBV11-2 and TRBJ2-2; 9 bases line up with TRBD1. Trimming took 5 bases from V and 1 from J; bases not matched to a gene: 8. From germline, CDR1 is SGHAT and CDR2 FQNNGV. The CDR3 is made up of 17 amino acids.

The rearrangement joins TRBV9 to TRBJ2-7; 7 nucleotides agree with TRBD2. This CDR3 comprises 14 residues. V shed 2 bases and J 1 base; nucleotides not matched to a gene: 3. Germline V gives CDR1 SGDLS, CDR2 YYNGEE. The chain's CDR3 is CASSVGRESYEQYF. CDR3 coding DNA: TGTGCCAGCAGCGTCGGGCGGGAGTCCTACGAGCAGTACTTC. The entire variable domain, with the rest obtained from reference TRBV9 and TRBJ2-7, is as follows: DSGVTQTPKHLITATGQRVTLRCSPRSGDLSVYWYQQSLDQGLQFLIQYYNGEERAKGNILERFSAQQFPDLHSELNLSSLELGDSALYFCASSVGRESYEQYFGPGTRLTVT.

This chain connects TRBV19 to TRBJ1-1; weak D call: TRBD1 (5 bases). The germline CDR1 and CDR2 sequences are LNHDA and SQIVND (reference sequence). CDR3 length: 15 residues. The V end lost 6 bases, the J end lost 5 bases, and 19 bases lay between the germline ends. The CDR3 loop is CASSPVGGGETEAFF. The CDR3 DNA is TGTGCCAGTAGCCCAGTCGGGGGAGGAGAAACTGAAGCTTTCTTT.

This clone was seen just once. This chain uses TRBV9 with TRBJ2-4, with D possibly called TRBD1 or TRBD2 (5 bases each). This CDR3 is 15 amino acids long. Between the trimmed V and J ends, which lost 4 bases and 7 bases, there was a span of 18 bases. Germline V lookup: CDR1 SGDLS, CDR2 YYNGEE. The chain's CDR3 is CASSLMGQGGNIQYF. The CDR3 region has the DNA TGTGCCAGCAGCCTCATGGGCCAGGGCGGGAACATTCAGTACTTC.

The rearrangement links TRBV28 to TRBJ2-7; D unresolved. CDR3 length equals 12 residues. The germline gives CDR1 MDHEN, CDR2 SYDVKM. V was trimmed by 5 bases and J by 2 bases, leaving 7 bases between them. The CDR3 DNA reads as TGTGCCAGCAGTCGGACGACCTACGAGCAGTACTTC. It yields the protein CASSRTTYEQYF.

As DNA, the CDR3 is TGTGCCAGCAACCCCGGACAGGGAGCAGATACGCAGTATTTT. Its protein product is CASNPGQGADTQYF. V and J are TRBV7-2 and TRBJ2-3; 8 bases match TRBD1. CDR3 size: 14 residues. The trim removed 7 bases at V and 4 bases at J, leaving 7 bases unmatched. Germline V lookup: CDR1 SGHTA, CDR2 FQGNSA.

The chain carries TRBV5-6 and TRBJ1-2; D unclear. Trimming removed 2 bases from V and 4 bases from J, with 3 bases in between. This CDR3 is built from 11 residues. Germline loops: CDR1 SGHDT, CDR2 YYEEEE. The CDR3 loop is CASSLGYGYTF. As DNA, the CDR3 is TGTGCCAGCAGCTTAGGCTATGGCTACACCTTC.

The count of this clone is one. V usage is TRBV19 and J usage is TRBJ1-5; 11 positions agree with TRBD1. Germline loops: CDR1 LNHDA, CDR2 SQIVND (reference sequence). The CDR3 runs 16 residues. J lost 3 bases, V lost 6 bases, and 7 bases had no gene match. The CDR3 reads CASSGGTGGYNQPQHF. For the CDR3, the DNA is TGTGCCAGTAGCGGGGGGACAGGGGGTTACAATCAGCCCCAGCATTTT.

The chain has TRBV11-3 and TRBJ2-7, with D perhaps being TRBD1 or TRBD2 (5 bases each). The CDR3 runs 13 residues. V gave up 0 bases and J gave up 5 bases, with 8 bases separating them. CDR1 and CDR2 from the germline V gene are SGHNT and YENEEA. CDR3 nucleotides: TGTGCCAGCAGCTTAGACAGGGACGACGAGCAGTACTTC. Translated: CASSLDRDDEQYF.

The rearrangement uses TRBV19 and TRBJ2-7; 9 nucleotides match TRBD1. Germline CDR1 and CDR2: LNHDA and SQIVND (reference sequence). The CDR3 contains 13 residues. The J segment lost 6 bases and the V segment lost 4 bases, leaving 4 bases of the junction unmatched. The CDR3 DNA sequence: TGTGCCAGTAGTAGACAGGGGGTCGGCGAGCAGTACTTC. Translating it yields CASSRQGVGEQYF.

CDR3 nucleotide sequence: TGTGCCAGCAGCGCCGGACTAGCGGGGGGGCAAAATGAGCAGTTCTTC. Encoded protein: CASSAGLAGGQNEQFF. J is TRBJ2-1 and V is TRBV5-4; the match to TRBD2 covers 15 bases. Germline CDR1 and CDR2: SGHNT and YYREEE (reference sequence). Trimming at V came to 4 bases and at J to 7 bases, leaving 6 bases not matched to a gene. The CDR3 loop spans 16 amino acids.

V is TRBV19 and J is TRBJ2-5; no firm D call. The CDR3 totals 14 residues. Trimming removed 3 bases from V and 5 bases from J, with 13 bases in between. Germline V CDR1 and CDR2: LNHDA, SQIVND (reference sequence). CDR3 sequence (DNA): TGTGCCAGTAGTATCAATTCAGTTACGGAGACCCAGTACTTC. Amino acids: CASSINSVTETQYF.

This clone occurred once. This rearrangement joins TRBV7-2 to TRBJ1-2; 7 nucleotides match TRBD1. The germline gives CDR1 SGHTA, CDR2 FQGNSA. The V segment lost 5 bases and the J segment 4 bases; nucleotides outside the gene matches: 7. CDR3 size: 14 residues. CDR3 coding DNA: TGTGCCAGCAGCAGAGTGACAGGGCCCTATGGCTACACCTTC. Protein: CASSRVTGPYGYTF.

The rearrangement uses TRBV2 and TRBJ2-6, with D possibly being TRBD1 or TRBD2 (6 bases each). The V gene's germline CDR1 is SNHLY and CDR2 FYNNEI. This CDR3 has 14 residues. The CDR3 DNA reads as TGTGGAGATGGGGGGCGCTCTGGGGCCAACGTCCTGACTTTC. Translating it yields CGDGGRSGANVLTF. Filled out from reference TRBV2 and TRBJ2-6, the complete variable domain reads EPEVTQTPSHQVTQMGQEVILRCVPISNHLYFYWYRQILGQKVEFLVSFYNNEISEKSEIFDDQFSVERPDGSNFTLKIRSTKLEDSAMYFCGDGGRSGANVLTFGAGSRLTVL.

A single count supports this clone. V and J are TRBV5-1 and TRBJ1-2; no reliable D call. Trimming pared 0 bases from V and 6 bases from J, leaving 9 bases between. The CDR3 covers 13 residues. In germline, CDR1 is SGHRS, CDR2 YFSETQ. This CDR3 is CASSLGAGNGYTF. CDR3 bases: TGCGCCAGCAGCTTGGGGGCGGGGAATGGCTACACCTTC.

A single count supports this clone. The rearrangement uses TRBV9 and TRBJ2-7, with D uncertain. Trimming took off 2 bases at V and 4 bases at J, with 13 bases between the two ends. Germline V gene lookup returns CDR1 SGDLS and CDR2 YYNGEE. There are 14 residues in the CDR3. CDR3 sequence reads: CASSVGSALYEQYF. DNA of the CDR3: TGTGCCAGCAGCGTCGGGTCGGCGCTTTACGAGCAGTACTTC.

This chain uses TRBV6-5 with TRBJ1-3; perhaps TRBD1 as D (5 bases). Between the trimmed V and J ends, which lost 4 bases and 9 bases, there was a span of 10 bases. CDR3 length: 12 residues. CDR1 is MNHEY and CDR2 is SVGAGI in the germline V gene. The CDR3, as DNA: TGTGCCAGCAGTTCTTGGGGGGGCACCATATATTTT. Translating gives CASSSWGGTIYF.

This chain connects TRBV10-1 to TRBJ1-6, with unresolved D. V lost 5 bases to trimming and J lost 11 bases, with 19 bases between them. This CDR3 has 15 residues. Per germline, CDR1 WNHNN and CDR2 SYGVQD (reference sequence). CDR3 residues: CASSPLRTPQAPLHF. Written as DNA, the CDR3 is TGCGCCAGCAGTCCACTCCGGACCCCCCAAGCACCCCTCCACTTT.

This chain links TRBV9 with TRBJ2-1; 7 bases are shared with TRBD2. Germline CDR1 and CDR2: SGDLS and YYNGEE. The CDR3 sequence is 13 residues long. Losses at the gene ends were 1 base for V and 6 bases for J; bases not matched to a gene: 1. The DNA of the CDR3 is TGTGCCAGCAGCGTACCGGGGGGCAATGAGCAGTTCTTC. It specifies CASSVPGGNEQFF.

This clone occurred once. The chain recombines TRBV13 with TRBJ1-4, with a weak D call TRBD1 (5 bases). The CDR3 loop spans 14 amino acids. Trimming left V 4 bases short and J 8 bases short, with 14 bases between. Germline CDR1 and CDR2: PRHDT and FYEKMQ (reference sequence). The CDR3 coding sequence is TGTGCCAGCAGCTCCGCGAAAGGGGCGGAAAAACTGTTTTTT. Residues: CASSSAKGAEKLFF. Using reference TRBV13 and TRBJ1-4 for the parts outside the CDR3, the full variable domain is AAGVIQSPRHLIKEKRETATLKCYPIPRHDTVYWYQQGPGQDPQFLISFYEKMQSDKGSIPDRFSAQQFSDYHSELNMSSLELGDSALYFCASSSAKGAEKLFFGSGTQLSVL.

Here the CDR3 reads CASSQSPDVNYGYTF. In nucleotides, the CDR3 is TGCGCCAGCAGCCAGAGCCCGGACGTTAACTATGGCTACACCTTC. The chain couples TRBV4-3 to TRBJ1-2, with no clear D. This CDR3 has 15 residues. Between the trimmed V and J ends, which lost 3 bases and 1 base, there was a span of 12 bases. CDR1 is LGHNA, CDR2 YSLEER, per germline.

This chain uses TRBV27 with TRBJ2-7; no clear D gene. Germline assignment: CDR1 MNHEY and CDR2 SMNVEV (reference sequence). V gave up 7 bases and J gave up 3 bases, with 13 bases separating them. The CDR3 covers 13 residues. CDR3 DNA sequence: TGTGCCAGCAAAGGTATACAAATCTACGAGCAGTACTTC. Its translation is CASKGIQIYEQYF.

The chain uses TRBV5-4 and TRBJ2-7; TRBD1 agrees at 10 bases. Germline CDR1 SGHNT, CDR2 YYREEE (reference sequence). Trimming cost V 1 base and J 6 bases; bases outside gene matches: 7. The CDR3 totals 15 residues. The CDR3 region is CASSLLPGQGTEQYF. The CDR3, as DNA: TGTGCCAGCAGCTTGCTCCCGGGACAGGGGACCGAGCAGTACTTC.